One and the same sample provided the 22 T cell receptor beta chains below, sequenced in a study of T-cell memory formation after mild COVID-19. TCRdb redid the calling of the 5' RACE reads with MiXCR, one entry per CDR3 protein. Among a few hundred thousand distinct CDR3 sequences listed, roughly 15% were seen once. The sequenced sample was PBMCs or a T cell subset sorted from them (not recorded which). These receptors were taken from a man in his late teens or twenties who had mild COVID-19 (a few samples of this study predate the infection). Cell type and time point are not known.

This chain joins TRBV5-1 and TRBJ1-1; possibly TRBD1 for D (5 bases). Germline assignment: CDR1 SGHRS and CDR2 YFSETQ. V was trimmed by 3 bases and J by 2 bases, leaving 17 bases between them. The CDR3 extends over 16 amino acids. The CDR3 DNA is TGCGCCAGCAGCTCTCGGTTGGGGGAGTCAAACACTGAAGCTTTCTTT. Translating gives CASSSRLGESNTEAFF.

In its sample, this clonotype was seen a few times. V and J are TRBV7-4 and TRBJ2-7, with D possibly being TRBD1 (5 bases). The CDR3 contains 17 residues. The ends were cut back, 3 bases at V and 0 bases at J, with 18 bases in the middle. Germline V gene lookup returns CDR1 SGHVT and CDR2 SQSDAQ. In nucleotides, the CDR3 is TGTGCCAGCAGCTTTGGTGGAGACAGTCCAAGCTCCTACGAGCAGTACTTC. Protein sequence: CASSFGGDSPSSYEQYF.

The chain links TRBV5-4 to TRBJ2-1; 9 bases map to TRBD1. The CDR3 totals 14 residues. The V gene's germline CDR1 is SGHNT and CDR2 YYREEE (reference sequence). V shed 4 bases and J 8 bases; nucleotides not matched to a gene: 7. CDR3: CASSTYTGGDEQFF. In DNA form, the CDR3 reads TGTGCCAGCAGCACTTACACAGGGGGCGATGAGCAGTTCTTC.

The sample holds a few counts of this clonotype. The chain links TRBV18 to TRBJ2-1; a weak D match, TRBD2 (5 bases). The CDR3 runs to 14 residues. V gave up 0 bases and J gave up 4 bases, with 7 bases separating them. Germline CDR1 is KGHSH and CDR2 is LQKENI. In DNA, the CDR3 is TGTGCCAGCTCACCACCAACGGGATACAATGAGCAGTTCTTC. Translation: CASSPPTGYNEQFF.

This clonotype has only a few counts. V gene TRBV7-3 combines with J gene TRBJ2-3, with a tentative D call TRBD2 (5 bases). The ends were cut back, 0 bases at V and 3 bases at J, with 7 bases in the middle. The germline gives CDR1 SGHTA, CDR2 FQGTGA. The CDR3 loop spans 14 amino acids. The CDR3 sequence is CASSLTSDTDTQYF. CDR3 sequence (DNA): TGTGCCAGCAGCTTAACTAGCGATACAGATACGCAGTATTTT.

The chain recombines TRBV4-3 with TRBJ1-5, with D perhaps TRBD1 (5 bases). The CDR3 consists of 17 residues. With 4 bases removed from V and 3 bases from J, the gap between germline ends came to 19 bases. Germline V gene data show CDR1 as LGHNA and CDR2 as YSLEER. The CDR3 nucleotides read TGCGCCAGCAGCCGAGATGCGTTTAGGGGAGACAATCAGCCCCAGCATTTT. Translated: CASSRDAFRGDNQPQHF.

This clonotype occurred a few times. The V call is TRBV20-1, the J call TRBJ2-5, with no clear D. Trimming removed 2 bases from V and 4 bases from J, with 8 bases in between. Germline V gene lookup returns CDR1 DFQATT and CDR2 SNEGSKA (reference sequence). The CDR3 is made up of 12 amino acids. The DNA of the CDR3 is TGCAGTGCTAGACGCACGAGAGAGACCCAGTACTTC. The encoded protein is CSARRTRETQYF.

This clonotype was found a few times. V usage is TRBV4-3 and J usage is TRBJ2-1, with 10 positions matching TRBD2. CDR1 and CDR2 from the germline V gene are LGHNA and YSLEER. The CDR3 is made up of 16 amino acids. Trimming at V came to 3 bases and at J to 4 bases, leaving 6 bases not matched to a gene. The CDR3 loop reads CASSQERGGFYNEQFF. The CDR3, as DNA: TGCGCCAGCAGCCAGGAGCGGGGGGGATTTTACAATGAGCAGTTCTTC.

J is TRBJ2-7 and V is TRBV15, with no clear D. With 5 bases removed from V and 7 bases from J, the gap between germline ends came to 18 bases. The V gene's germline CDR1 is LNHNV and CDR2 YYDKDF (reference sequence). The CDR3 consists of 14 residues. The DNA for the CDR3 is TGTGCCACCAGCCCAAGACACCCCCTGGGGGAGCAGTACTTC. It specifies CATSPRHPLGEQYF.

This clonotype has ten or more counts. The CDR3 region is CASSHADWNNSPLHF. Here the CDR3 DNA reads TGCGCCAGCAGCCATGCCGACTGGAATAATTCACCCCTCCACTTT. V gene TRBV4-1 combines with J gene TRBJ1-6; D unresolved. V lost 3 bases, J lost 5 bases, and 11 bases lay in between. The CDR3 is made up of 15 amino acids. Germline V CDR1 and CDR2: MGHRA, YSYEKL.

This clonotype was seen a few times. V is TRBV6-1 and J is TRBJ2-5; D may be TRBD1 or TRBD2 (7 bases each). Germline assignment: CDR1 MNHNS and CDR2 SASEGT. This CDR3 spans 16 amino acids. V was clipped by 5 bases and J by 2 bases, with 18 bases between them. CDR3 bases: TGTGCCAGCAGTCCCTGGGGAGGGGGCATTCAAGAGACCCAGTACTTC. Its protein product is CASSPWGGGIQETQYF.

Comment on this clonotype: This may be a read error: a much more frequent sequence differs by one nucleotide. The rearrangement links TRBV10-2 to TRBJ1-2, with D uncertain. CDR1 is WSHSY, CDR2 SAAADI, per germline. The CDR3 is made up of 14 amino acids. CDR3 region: CASGESWPTGGYTF. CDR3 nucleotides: TGCGCCAGCGGTGAGTCATGGCCCACCGGGGGCTACACCTTC.

CDR3 in amino acids: CASSFEGGLSHYGYTF. CDR3 nucleotides: TGTGCCAGCAGTTTTGAAGGGGGCCTATCACACTATGGCTACACCTTC. The V gene is TRBV12-3 or TRBV12-4, the J gene TRBJ1-2, with TRBD1 identical over 7 bases. The trim removed 3 bases at V and 3 bases at J, leaving 10 bases unmatched. There are 16 residues in the CDR3.

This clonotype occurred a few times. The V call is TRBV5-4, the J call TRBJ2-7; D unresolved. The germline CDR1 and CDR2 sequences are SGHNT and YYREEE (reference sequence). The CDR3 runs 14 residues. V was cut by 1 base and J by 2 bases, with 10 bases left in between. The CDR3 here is CASSLLDRAYEQYV. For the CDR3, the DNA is TGTGCCAGCAGCTTGTTGGACCGAGCCTACGAGCAGTACGTC.

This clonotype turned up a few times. CDR3 sequence (DNA): TGTGCCAGCAGCGGACTGGGGGAGACCCAGTACTTC. This translates into CASSGLGETQYF. J is TRBJ2-5 and V is TRBV3-1; D perhaps matches TRBD2 (5 bases). There are 12 residues in the CDR3. The V end was cut by 5 bases, the J end by 5 bases, with 9 bases between. Per the germline V gene, CDR1 is LGHDT and CDR2 is YNNKEL (reference sequence).

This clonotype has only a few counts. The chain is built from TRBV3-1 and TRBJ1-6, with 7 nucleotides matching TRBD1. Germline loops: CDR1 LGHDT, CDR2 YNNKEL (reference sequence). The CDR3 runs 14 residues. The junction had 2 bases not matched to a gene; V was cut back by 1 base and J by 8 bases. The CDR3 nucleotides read TGTGCCAGCAGCCAAGGGGACAGAGATTCACCCCTCCACTTT. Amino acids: CASSQGDRDSPLHF.

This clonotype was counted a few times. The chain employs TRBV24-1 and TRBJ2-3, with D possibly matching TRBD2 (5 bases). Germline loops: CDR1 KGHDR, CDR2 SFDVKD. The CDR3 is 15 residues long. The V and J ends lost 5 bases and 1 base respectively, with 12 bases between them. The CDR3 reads CATSARGTGTDTQYF. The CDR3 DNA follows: TGTGCCACCAGTGCCCGGGGAACGGGCACAGATACGCAGTATTTT.

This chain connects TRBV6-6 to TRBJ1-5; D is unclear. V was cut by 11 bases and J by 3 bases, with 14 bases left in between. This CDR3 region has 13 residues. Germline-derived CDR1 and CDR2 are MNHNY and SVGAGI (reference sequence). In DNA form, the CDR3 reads TGTGCCGCCATGCCCGGGATCAATCAGCCCCAGCATTTT. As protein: CAAMPGINQPQHF.

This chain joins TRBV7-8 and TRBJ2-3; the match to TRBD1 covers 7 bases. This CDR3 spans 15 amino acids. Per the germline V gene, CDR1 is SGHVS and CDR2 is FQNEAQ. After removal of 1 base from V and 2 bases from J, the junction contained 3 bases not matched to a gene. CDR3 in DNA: TGTGCCAGCAGCTTAGGGGGACAGACCACAGATACGCAGTATTTT. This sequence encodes CASSLGGQTTDTQYF.

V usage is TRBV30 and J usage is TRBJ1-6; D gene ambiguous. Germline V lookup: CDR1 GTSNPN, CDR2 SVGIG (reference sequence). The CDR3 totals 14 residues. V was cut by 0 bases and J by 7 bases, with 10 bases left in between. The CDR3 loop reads CAWSVLGLNSPLHF. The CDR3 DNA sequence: TGTGCCTGGAGTGTACTCGGCCTAAATTCACCCCTCCACTTT.

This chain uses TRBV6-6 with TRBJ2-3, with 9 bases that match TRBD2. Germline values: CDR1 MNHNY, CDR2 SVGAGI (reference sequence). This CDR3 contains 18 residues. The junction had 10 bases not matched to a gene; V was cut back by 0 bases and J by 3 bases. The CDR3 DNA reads TGTGCCAGCAGTTACTCCCCACATGGCGGGGGGGTGACAGATACGCAGTATTTT. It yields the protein CASSYSPHGGGVTDTQYF.

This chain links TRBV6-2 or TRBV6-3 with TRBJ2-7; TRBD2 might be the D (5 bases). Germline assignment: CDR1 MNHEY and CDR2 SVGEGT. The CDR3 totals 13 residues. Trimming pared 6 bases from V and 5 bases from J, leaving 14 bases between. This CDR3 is CASSSTYGNEQYV. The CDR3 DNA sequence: TGTGCCAGCAGCTCTACCTACGGGAACGAGCAGTACGTC.